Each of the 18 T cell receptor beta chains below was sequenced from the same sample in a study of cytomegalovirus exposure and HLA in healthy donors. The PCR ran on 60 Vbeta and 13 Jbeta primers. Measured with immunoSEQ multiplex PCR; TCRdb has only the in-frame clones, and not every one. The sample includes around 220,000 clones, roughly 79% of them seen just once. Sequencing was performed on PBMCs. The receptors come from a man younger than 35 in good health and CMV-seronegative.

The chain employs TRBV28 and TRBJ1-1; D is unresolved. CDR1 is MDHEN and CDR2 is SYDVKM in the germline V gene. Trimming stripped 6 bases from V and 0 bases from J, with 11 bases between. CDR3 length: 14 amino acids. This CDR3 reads CASRYIDMNTEAFF. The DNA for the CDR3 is TGTGCCAGCAGATACATAGACATGAACACTGAAGCTTTCTTT. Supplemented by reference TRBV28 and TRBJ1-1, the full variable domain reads DVKVTQSSRYLVKRTGEKVFLECVQDMDHENMFWYRQDPGLGLRLIYFSYDVKMKEKGDIPEGYSVSREKKERFSLILESASTNQTSMYLCASRYIDMNTEAFFGQGTRLTVV.

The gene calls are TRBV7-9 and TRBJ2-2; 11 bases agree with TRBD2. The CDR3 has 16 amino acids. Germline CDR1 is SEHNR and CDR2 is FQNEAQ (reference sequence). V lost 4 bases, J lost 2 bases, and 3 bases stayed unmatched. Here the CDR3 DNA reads TGTGCCAGCAGCTCAACTAGCGGGGGCAACACCGGGGAGCTGTTTTTT. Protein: CASSSTSGGNTGELFF.

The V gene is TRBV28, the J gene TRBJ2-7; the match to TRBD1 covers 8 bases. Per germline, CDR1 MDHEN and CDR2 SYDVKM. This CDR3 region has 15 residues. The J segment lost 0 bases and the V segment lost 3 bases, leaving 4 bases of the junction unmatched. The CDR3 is CASSFVTGVSYEQYF. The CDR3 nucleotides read TGTGCCAGCAGTTTCGTGACAGGGGTCTCCTACGAGCAGTACTTC.

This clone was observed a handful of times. CDR3 amino acids: CASSQEGGGREKLFF. CDR3 sequence (DNA): TGCGCCAGCAGCCAAGAGGGCGGGGGCAGGGAAAAACTGTTTTTT. The genes are TRBV4-3 and TRBJ1-4, with D possibly being TRBD1 (6 bases). V lost 0 bases and J lost 8, with 13 bases in between. CDR3 length equals 15 residues. The germline V gene encodes CDR1 LGHNA and CDR2 YSLEER.

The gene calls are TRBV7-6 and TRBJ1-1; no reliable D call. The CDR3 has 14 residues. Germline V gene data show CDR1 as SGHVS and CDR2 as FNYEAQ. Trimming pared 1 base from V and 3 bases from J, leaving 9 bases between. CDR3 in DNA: TGTGCCAGCAGCTTAGGTGTGGAGGACACTGAAGCTTTCTTT. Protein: CASSLGVEDTEAFF.

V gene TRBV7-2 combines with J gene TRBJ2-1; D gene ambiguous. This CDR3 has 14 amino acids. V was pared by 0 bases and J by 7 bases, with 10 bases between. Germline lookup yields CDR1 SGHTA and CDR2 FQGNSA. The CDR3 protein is CASSLAFLSNEQFF. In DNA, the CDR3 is TGTGCCAGCAGCTTAGCTTTTTTGTCTAATGAGCAGTTCTTC.

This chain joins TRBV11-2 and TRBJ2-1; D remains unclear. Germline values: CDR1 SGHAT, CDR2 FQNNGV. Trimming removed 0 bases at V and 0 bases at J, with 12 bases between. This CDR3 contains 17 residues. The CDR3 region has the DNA TGTGCCAGCAGCTTAGACCAGTCCTTAAGCTCCTACAATGAGCAGTTCTTC. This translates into CASSLDQSLSSYNEQFF.

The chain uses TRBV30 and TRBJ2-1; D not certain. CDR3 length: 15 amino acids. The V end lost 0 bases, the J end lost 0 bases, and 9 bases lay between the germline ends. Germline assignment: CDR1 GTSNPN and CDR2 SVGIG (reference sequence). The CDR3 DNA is TGTGCCTGGAGTGTACTGGGCAGCTCCTACAATGAGCAGTTCTTC. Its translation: CAWSVLGSSYNEQFF.

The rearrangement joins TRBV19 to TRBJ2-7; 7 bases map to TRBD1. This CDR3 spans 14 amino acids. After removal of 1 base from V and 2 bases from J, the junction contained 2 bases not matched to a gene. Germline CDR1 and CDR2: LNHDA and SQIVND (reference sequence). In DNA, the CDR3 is TGTGCCAGTAGTATAGGGACAGGACCCTACGAGCAGTACTTC. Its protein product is CASSIGTGPYEQYF.

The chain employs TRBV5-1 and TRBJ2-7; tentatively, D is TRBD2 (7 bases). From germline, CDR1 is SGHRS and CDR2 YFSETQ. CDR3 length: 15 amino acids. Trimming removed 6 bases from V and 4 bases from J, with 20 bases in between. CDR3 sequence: CASTRGGGAGYEQYF. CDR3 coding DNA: TGCGCCAGCACCAGAGGAGGGGGGGCGGGTTACGAGCAGTACTTC.

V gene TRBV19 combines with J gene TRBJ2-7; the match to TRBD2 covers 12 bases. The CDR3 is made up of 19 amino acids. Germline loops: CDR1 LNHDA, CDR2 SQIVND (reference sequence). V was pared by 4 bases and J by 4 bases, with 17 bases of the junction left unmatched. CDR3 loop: CASSTTKWTSGTSIYEQYF. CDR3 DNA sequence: TGTGCCAGTAGTACCACGAAATGGACTAGCGGGACCTCTATTTACGAGCAGTACTTC.

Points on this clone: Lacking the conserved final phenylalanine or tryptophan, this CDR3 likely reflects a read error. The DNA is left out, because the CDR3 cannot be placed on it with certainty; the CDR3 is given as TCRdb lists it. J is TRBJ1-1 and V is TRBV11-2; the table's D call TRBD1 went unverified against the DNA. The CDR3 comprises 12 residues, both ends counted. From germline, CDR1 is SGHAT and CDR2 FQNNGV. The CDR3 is CASSFRDSPIFI.

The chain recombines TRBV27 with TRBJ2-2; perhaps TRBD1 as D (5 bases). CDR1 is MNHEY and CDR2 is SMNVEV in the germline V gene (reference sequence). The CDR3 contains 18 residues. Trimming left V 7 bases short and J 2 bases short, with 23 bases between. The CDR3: CASTQDSRTKYNTGELFF. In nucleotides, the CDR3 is TGTGCCAGCACCCAAGACAGCCGAACTAAGTACAACACCGGGGAGCTGTTTTTT.

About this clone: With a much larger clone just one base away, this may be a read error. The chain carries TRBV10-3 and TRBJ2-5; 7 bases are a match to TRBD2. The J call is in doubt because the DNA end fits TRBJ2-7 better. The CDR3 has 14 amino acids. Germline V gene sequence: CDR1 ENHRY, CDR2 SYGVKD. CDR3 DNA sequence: TGTGCCATCAGTGAGCGGGGGGATTCCTACGAGCAGTACTTC. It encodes CAISERGDSYEQYF.

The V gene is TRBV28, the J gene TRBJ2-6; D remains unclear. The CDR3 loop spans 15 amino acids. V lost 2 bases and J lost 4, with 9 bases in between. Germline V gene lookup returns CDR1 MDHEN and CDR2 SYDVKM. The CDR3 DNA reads TGTGCCAGCAGTTTAGACTCATCGGGGGCCAACGTCCTGACTTTC. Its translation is CASSLDSSGANVLTF. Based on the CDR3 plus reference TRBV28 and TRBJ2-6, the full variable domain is DVKVTQSSRYLVKRTGEKVFLECVQDMDHENMFWYRQDPGLGLRLIYFSYDVKMKEKGDIPEGYSVSREKKERFSLILESASTNQTSMYLCASSLDSSGANVLTFGAGSRLTVL.

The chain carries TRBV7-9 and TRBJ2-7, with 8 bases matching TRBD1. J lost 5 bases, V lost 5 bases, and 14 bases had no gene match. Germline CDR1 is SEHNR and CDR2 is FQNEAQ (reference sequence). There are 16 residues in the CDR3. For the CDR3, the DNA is TGTGCCAGCAGCGTCGGACGGACAGGGTGGGAGGACGAGCAGTACTTC. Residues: CASSVGRTGWEDEQYF.

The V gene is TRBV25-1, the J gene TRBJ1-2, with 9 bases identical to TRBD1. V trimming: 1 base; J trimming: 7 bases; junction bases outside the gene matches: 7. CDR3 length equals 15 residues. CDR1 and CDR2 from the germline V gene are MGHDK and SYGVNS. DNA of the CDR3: TGTGCCAGCAGTGAATTCGCCGGGACAGGGAGTGGCTACACCTTC. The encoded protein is CASSEFAGTGSGYTF.

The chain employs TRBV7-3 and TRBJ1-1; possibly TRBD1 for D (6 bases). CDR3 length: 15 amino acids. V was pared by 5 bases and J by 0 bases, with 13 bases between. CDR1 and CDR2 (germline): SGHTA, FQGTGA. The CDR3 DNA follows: TGTGCCAGCAGCCTACAGACAGGACTGAACACTGAAGCTTTCTTT. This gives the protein CASSLQTGLNTEAFF.